One and the same sample provided the 19 T cell receptor beta chains below, sequenced in a study of blood T cell repertoires in COVID-19. Assay used: immunoSEQ multiplex PCR; TCRdb lists only in-frame clones, some missing. Of around 310,000 clones in the sample, about 88% were seen once. Sequencing was performed on peripheral blood. These receptors originate from a woman aged 55-70 years with acute or convalescent COVID-19.

This clone was observed a single time. The J gene is TRBJ2-1, the V gene TRBV5-1; TRBD2 agrees at 9 bases. Germline V gene lookup returns CDR1 SGHRS and CDR2 YFSETQ. The V gene end was trimmed by 2 bases and the J gene end by 7 bases; junction bases not matched to a gene: 10. The CDR3 length is 16 residues. CDR3 nucleotide sequence: TGCGCCAGCAGCTTTTTCGGCGGGGGGGCCGGTAATGAGCAGTTCTTC. As protein: CASSFFGGGAGNEQFF.

This clone has a single count. The chain employs TRBV3-1 (or the pseudogene TRBV3-2) and TRBJ2-2; D unclear. The V end was cut by 4 bases, the J end by 4 bases, with 7 bases between. The length of the CDR3 is 13 residues. Germline CDR1 reads LGHDT; CDR2 reads YNNKEL (reference sequence). The CDR3 loop reads CASSLLTTGELFF. The DNA for the CDR3 is TGTGCCAGCAGCCTCCTAACCACCGGGGAGCTGTTTTTT.

The table lists this clone with a few counts. The chain employs TRBV4-1 and TRBJ1-1; perhaps TRBD1 as D (5 bases). The CDR3 covers 14 residues. V lost 0 bases and J 4 bases, leaving 9 bases between the germline ends. Germline V gives CDR1 MGHRA, CDR2 YSYEKL. CDR3 nucleotides: TGCGCCAGCAGCCAAGATGGGGGGGTCACTGAAGCTTTCTTT. This sequence encodes CASSQDGGVTEAFF.

This chain joins TRBV2 and TRBJ1-5; 11 nucleotides line up with TRBD1. The CDR3 loop spans 14 amino acids. The germline V gene encodes CDR1 SNHLY and CDR2 FYNNEI. With V trimmed by 3 bases and J by 7 bases, 2 bases remained unmatched. The CDR3, as DNA: TGTGCCAGCAGTGAGGGACAGGGGGGACAGCCCCAGCATTTT. Translated, it gives CASSEGQGGQPQHF. Looking up the rest from reference TRBV2 and TRBJ1-5 gives the full variable domain: EPEVTQTPSHQVTQMGQEVILRCVPISNHLYFYWYRQILGQKVEFLVSFYNNEISEKSEIFDDQFSVERPDGSNFTLKIRSTKLEDSAMYFCASSEGQGGQPQHFGDGTRLSIL.

The chain links TRBV7-2 to TRBJ2-1; TRBD1 aligns across 8 bases. The germline CDR1 and CDR2 sequences are SGHTA and FQGNSA. With V trimmed by 5 bases and J by 8 bases, 8 bases remained unmatched. This CDR3 comprises 14 residues. For the CDR3, the DNA is TGTGCCAGCAGCGTCACAGGGGGAGGAGATGAGCAGTTCTTC. Translating it yields CASSVTGGGDEQFF.

On this clone: Within the sample, other DNA sequences also encode this same CDR3. The V and J genes are TRBV27 and TRBJ1-1; unclear D gene. This CDR3 is 15 amino acids long. V was clipped by 0 bases and J by 0 bases, with 8 bases between them. The V gene's germline CDR1 is MNHEY and CDR2 SMNVEV (reference sequence). The CDR3 protein is CASSLSPGVNTEAFF. The CDR3 DNA is TGTGCCAGCAGTTTATCCCCGGGAGTGAACACTGAAGCTTTCTTT.

The chain couples TRBV28 to TRBJ2-2; the match to TRBD1 covers 7 bases. This CDR3 contains 13 residues. Germline CDR1 is MDHEN and CDR2 is SYDVKM. Germline trimming cut 7 bases from V and 4 bases from J; bases unmatched to any gene: 3. CDR3 sequence reads: CASTSGGTGELFF. In DNA form, the CDR3 reads TGTGCCAGCACCTCAGGGGGCACCGGGGAGCTGTTTTTT.

The chain combines TRBV5-4 with TRBJ1-2, with TRBD1 matching 7 bases. The J segment lost 8 bases and the V segment lost 2 bases, leaving 6 bases of the junction unmatched. Germline assignment: CDR1 SGHNT and CDR2 YYREEE (reference sequence). This CDR3 contains 13 residues. The CDR3, as DNA: TGTGCCAGCAGCTTTAAGGGGGCGAAAGGCTACACCTTC. Amino acids: CASSFKGAKGYTF.

The chain combines TRBV7-8 with TRBJ1-1; 7 nucleotides line up with TRBD1. In germline, CDR1 is SGHVS, CDR2 FQNEAQ. The CDR3 is 16 residues long. The V segment lost 5 bases and the J segment 2 bases; nucleotides outside the gene matches: 11. CDR3 loop: CASSPGTASFNTEAFF. DNA of the CDR3: TGTGCCAGCAGCCCCGGGACAGCGTCCTTCAACACTGAAGCTTTCTTT.

The chain recombines TRBV12-5 with TRBJ2-3, with 7 bases lining up with TRBD2. The CDR3 has 13 amino acids. The germline gives CDR1 LGHNT, CDR2 FRNRAP. Trimming at V came to 6 bases and at J to 6 bases, leaving 6 bases not matched to a gene. Here the CDR3 DNA reads TGTGCTAGTGGCCCGGGGGGAGGGGATACGCAGTATTTT. Residues: CASGPGGGDTQYF.

The rearrangement uses TRBV7-9 and TRBJ2-7; TRBD2 matches 13 bases. V was pared by 4 bases and J by 5 bases, with 5 bases of the junction left unmatched. CDR1 SEHNR and CDR2 FQNEAQ come from the germline V gene (reference sequence). CDR3 length: 15 amino acids. The CDR3: CASSSSGTSGNEQYF. CDR3 sequence (DNA): TGTGCCAGCAGCTCCTCCGGGACTAGCGGGAACGAGCAGTACTTC.

The chain is built from TRBV13 and TRBJ2-1; TRBD2 agrees at 11 bases. The CDR3 has 17 residues. V shed 5 bases and J 1 base; nucleotides not matched to a gene: 7. CDR1 is PRHDT, CDR2 FYEKMQ, per germline (reference sequence). In DNA, the CDR3 is TGTGCCAGCAGCGCCACCCCTAGCGGGGGGTCCTACAATGAGCAGTTCTTC. Translation: CASSATPSGGSYNEQFF.

This rearrangement joins TRBV14 to TRBJ2-5; possible D gene TRBD1, 6 bases. Between the trimmed V and J ends, which lost 6 bases and 5 bases, there was a span of 13 bases. From germline, CDR1 is SGHDN and CDR2 FVKESK. The CDR3 is 13 residues long. The CDR3 is CASRRGSAETQYF. The CDR3 nucleotides read TGTGCCAGCAGGAGGGGGAGCGCGGAGACCCAGTACTTC.

The rearrangement links TRBV6-2 or TRBV6-3 to TRBJ2-5, with TRBD2 as a possible D gene (6 bases). The CDR3 has 13 amino acids. The germline V and J ends were trimmed by 4 bases and 5 bases, with 11 bases remaining between them. Germline assignment: CDR1 MNHEY and CDR2 SVGEGT. The CDR3 DNA reads TGTGCCAGCAGTTTTAGGGACTCCGAGACCCAGTACTTC. Translation: CASSFRDSETQYF.

The chain uses TRBV28 and TRBJ2-1; D may be TRBD1 (7 bases). V lost 3 bases and J 2 bases, leaving 8 bases between the germline ends. Per germline, CDR1 MDHEN and CDR2 SYDVKM. The CDR3 sequence is 14 residues long. The CDR3 DNA reads TGTGCCAGCAGTTTCAGGGGGGCCTACAATGAGCAGTTCTTC. Translating it yields CASSFRGAYNEQFF.

The CDR3 is CASSRGLGQLNTGELFF. CDR3 coding DNA: TGTGCCAGCAGCCGCGGGCTGGGACAGCTTAACACCGGGGAGCTGTTTTTT. The gene calls are TRBV6-2 or TRBV6-3 and TRBJ2-2, with TRBD1 matching 7 bases. CDR1 is MNHEY, CDR2 SVGEGT, per germline. V gave up 6 bases and J gave up 2 bases; unmatched junction bases: 12. The CDR3 runs 17 residues.

The V and J genes are TRBV24-1 and TRBJ2-1, with D possibly matching TRBD2 (5 bases). V was clipped by 9 bases and J by 4 bases, with 15 bases between them. CDR1 is KGHDR, CDR2 SFDVKD, per germline. There are 14 residues in the CDR3. CDR3 bases: TGTGCCACCGAGAGCGGCGGTCCATACAATGAGCAGTTCTTC. The encoded protein is CATESGGPYNEQFF.

The rearrangement joins TRBV7-2 to TRBJ2-7, with no clear D. The CDR3 spans 12 residues. V lost 5 bases and J lost 0, with 5 bases in between. Germline values: CDR1 SGHTA, CDR2 FQGNSA. The DNA for the CDR3 is TGTGCCAGCAGCCGTAACTCCTACGAGCAGTACTTC. It specifies CASSRNSYEQYF. The full variable domain, completed using reference TRBV7-2 and TRBJ2-7, is GAGVSQSPSNKVTEKGKDVELRCDPISGHTALYWYRQSLGQGLEFLIYFQGNSAPDKSGLPSDRFSAERTGGSVSTLTIQRTQQEDSAVYLCASSRNSYEQYFGPGTRLTVT.

The chain couples TRBV13 to TRBJ2-1, with 9 bases fitting TRBD2. In germline, CDR1 is PRHDT, CDR2 FYEKMQ (reference sequence). V shed 6 bases, J shed 4 bases, and the junction held 10 bases outside the gene matches. The CDR3 consists of 16 residues. CDR3 sequence: CASRAQTSGSYNEQFF. The CDR3 DNA sequence: TGTGCCAGCAGGGCTCAGACTAGCGGCAGTTACAATGAGCAGTTCTTC.